Below, one T cell receptor (beta chain) is given with its context. This entry comes from a study of blood T cell repertoires in COVID-19. Across the study: Samples came from the United States, Italy and Spain, spanning acute and convalescent COVID-19. The analysed material was cDNA or gDNA that came from T cells, B-cell-depleted T cells, or PBMCs.

Authors' analysis steps: Estimated nucleated cell counts came from reference gene primer amplification. The method was immunoSEQ multiplex PCR; TCRdb's version includes in-frame clones alone and lacks a portion of them. V and J calls and clone size come straight from that table; D and trimming were deduced from the DNA. The sample has about 240,000 clones, 86% seen once. This CDR3 contains 16 residues. Per germline, CDR1 LNHDA and CDR2 SQIVND (reference sequence). With V trimmed by 5 bases and J by 8 bases, 14 bases remained unmatched. The V gene is TRBV19, the J gene TRBJ2-1; the match to TRBD2 covers 8 bases. The sample comprised peripheral blood. The receptor's source is an elderly man with acute or convalescent COVID-19. The CDR3 loop reads CASSAGSSGSFDEQFF. As DNA, the CDR3 is TGTGCCAGTAGTGCCGGTAGCAGCGGGAGTTTCGATGAGCAGTTCTTC.